Listed below are T cell receptor beta chains from one sample, sequenced in a study of PD-1 blockade in mismatch repair-deficient tumors. TCRdb's copy holds only in-frame clones and misses some; the assay was immunoSEQ multiplex PCR. This sample has 100,000 to 150,000 clones, with about 88% found just once. Sequenced material: peripheral blood, taken 44 weeks after starting pembrolizumab. All receptors come from an adult with mismatch repair-deficient cancer. Both conserved end residues are part of each CDR3. The order of the fields is J gene, D gene, V gene, clone size, CDR3 length, CDR3 protein, CDR3 DNA. A D gene is named only where the DNA matches it firmly. Clone size is shown for a subset of rows, as once, few, many or a class of expanded clone.

TRBJ2-5	-	TRBV7-9	-	16	CASSRGGRKYQETQYF	TGTGCCAGCAGCCGAGGGGGGCGCAAGTACCAAGAGACCCAGTACTTC
TRBJ2-5	TRBD2	TRBV29-1	-	13	CIITLAGSGTQYF	TGCATCATTACTCTAGCGGGAAGTGGGACCCAGTACTTC
TRBJ2-7	-	TRBV7-8	-	14	CASSRPGAAYEQYF	TGTGCCAGCAGTCGTCCGGGAGCCGCCTACGAGCAGTACTTC
TRBJ2-1	-	TRBV19	-	16	CASSHTGRSSYNEQFF	TGTGCCAGTAGCCATACGGGGAGGAGTTCCTACAATGAGCAGTTCTTC
TRBJ2-5	-	TRBV7-3	few	13	CASSVDSQETQYF	TGTGCCAGCAGCGTAGACAGCCAAGAGACCCAGTACTTC
TRBJ2-2	-	TRBV5-6	-	15	CASSLAGRNTGELFF	TGTGCCAGCAGCTTAGCGGGCAGAAACACCGGGGAGCTGTTTTTT
TRBJ2-3	-	TRBV6-6	-	15	CASSYSAGSTDTQYF	TGTGCCAGCAGTTATTCCGCTGGGAGCACAGATACGCAGTATTTT
TRBJ2-2	TRBD2	TRBV7-9	-	15	CASSSSGRGTGELFF	TGTGCCAGCAGCTCTAGCGGGAGGGGGACCGGGGAGCTGTTTTTT
TRBJ1-1	-	TRBV19	-	16	CASSIVSGEKSGEAFF	TGTGCCAGTAGTATAGTCTCGGGGGAAAAATCGGGTGAAGCTTTCTTT
TRBJ2-1	TRBD2	TRBV5-1	-	16	CASSLVVAGDHNEQFF	TGCGCCAGCAGCTTGGTTGTAGCGGGAGACCACAATGAGCAGTTCTTC
TRBJ1-2	-	TRBV29-1	-	13	CSAPTGANYGYTF	TGCAGCGCCCCAACGGGGGCAAACTATGGCTACACCTTC
TRBJ2-7	-	TRBV21-1	-	19	CASSKVGFLRDRPTYEQYF	TGTGCCAGCAGCAAAGTGGGGTTTTTACGGGACAGGCCAACCTACGAGCAGTACTTC
TRBJ2-4	TRBD2	TRBV27	-	16	CASSLFSGGSKNIQYF	TGTGCCAGCAGTTTATTCTCGGGAGGGAGCAAAAACATTCAGTACTTC
TRBJ2-7	TRBD1	TRBV7-2	-	18	CASSLEPERLGTDYEQYF	TGTGCCAGCAGCTTAGAACCGGAACGATTGGGGACAGACTACGAGCAGTACTTC
TRBJ2-1	-	TRBV30	once	13	CAWRVTTYNEQFF	TGTGCCTGGAGGGTGACTACCTACAATGAGCAGTTCTTC
TRBJ2-2	TRBD1	TRBV4-2	-	16	CASSFNRGANTGELFF	TGTGCCAGCAGCTTTAACAGGGGGGCCAACACCGGGGAGCTGTTTTTT
TRBJ2-2	-	TRBV4-3	-	12	CASSQGSGELFF	TGCGCCAGCAGCCAAGGATCCGGGGAGCTGTTTTTT
TRBJ1-5	TRBD1	TRBV19	few	16	CASSKRQGATGQPQHF	TGTGCCAGTAGTAAGAGACAGGGGGCGACGGGACAGCCCCAGCATTTT
TRBJ2-4	-	TRBV11-3	once	14	CASSPVLAKNIQYF	TGTGCCAGCAGCCCGGTTCTAGCCAAAAACATTCAGTACTTC
TRBJ2-7	-	TRBV7-8	-	11	CASSSQDRMYF	TGTGCCAGCAGCTCCCAGGACAGAATGTACTTC
TRBJ2-1	TRBD1	TRBV4-2	-	18	CASSSSAKGQGLWNEQFF	TGTGCCAGCAGCTCAAGTGCTAAGGGACAGGGGCTGTGGAATGAGCAGTTCTTC
TRBJ1-2	-	TRBV4-1	-	16	CASSQVNRAVSYGYTF	TGCGCCAGCAGCCAAGTTAACAGGGCCGTCTCCTATGGCTACACCTTC
TRBJ1-3	TRBD1	TRBV7-6	-	16	CASSLGPGQGGNTIYF	TGTGCCAGCAGCTTAGGCCCGGGACAGGGTGGAAACACCATATATTTT
TRBJ2-7	-	TRBV19	-	14	CASSIGGASYEQYF	TGTGCCAGTAGTATAGGGGGAGCCTCCTACGAGCAGTACTTC